Below, 30 T cell receptor beta chains from the same sample are listed, as sequenced in a study of cytomegalovirus exposure and HLA in healthy donors. With 60 Vbeta and 13 Jbeta primers, the PCR was carried out. Data came from immunoSEQ multiplex PCR; TCRdb stores just in-frame clones and leaves some out. The data hold around 67,000 clones, with over 60% observed a single time. Sequencing was carried out using PBMCs. Receptor source: a woman in her forties or fifties in good health and CMV-seronegative.

Only one count was recorded for this clone. The rearrangement links TRBV28 to TRBJ2-7; D call uncertain. The V end was cut by 2 bases, the J end by 3 bases, with 8 bases between. There are 13 residues in the CDR3. Germline CDR1 reads MDHEN; CDR2 reads SYDVKM. The CDR3 DNA sequence: TGTGCCAGCAGTTTAAATCGCGGCTACGAGCAGTACTTC. It specifies CASSLNRGYEQYF. The entire variable domain, with the rest obtained from reference TRBV28 and TRBJ2-7, is as follows: DVKVTQSSRYLVKRTGEKVFLECVQDMDHENMFWYRQDPGLGLRLIYFSYDVKMKEKGDIPEGYSVSREKKERFSLILESASTNQTSMYLCASSLNRGYEQYFGPGTRLTVT.

This clone has ten or more counts. The V call is TRBV5-6, the J call TRBJ1-4, with 7 bases matching TRBD1. This CDR3 has 15 residues. V shed 0 bases and J 3 bases; nucleotides not matched to a gene: 2. Germline V gene lookup returns CDR1 SGHDT and CDR2 YYEEEE. CDR3 in amino acids: CASSLVGQANEKLFF. CDR3 DNA sequence: TGTGCCAGCAGCTTGGTAGGACAGGCTAATGAAAAACTGTTTTTT. The variable domain in full, completed from reference TRBV5-6 and TRBJ1-4, reads DAGVTQSPTHLIKTRGQQVTLRCSPKSGHDTVSWYQQALGQGPQFIFQYYEEEERQRGNFPDRFSGHQFPNYSSELNVNALLLGDSALYLCASSLVGQANEKLFFGSGTQLSVL.

In this sample, this clone turned up many times. The genes are TRBV29-1 and TRBJ1-3; D not certain. The CDR3 has 9 residues. Deletions cut 6 bases from V and 8 bases from J, with 5 bases between. The germline V gene has CDR1 SQVTM and CDR2 ANQGSEA. Written as DNA, the CDR3 is TGCAGCGTCCGTCACACCATATATTTT. Protein sequence: CSVRHTIYF.

The chain links TRBV28 to TRBJ1-3, with TRBD1 as a possible D gene (6 bases). Germline V gene lookup returns CDR1 MDHEN and CDR2 SYDVKM. V lost 5 bases to trimming and J lost 0 bases, with 17 bases between them. The CDR3 has 17 residues. Here the CDR3 DNA reads TGTGCCAGCAGTCCCCCGGGACAAGACCACTCTGGAAACACCATATATTTT. Protein sequence: CASSPPGQDHSGNTIYF.

The DNA for the CDR3 is TGTGCCAGCAGCTTAACCACAGGTTATGGCTACACCTTC. Translating gives CASSLTTGYGYTF. The chain carries TRBV27 and TRBJ1-2; TRBD1 is a possible D gene (5 bases). Looked up from germline, CDR1 is MNHEY and CDR2 is SMNVEV (reference sequence). The CDR3 extends over 13 amino acids. Trimming removed 6 bases from V and 5 bases from J, with 13 bases in between.

The chain employs TRBV2 and TRBJ1-1, with 8 bases that match TRBD1. Germline V CDR1 and CDR2: SNHLY, FYNNEI. Trimming cost V 2 bases and J 8 bases; bases outside gene matches: 1. This CDR3 comprises 12 residues. Written as DNA, the CDR3 is TGTGCCAGCAGTGAAAGGGACAGGGAAGCTTTCTTT. It encodes CASSERDREAFF.

The chain links TRBV5-1 to TRBJ2-6, with 7 bases fitting TRBD1. CDR1 is SGHRS, CDR2 YFSETQ, per germline. The CDR3 is made up of 17 amino acids. V trimming: 4 bases; J trimming: 0 bases; junction bases outside the gene matches: 7. CDR3: CASSEPDRASGANVLTF. CDR3 sequence (DNA): TGCGCCAGCAGCGAACCTGACAGGGCCTCTGGGGCCAACGTCCTGACTTTC.

The rearrangement links TRBV27 to TRBJ2-1; TRBD2 is a possible D gene (6 bases). CDR1 MNHEY and CDR2 SMNVEV come from the germline V gene (reference sequence). The CDR3 length is 15 residues. V dropped 2 bases and J dropped 0 bases, with 8 bases sitting between them. The CDR3 sequence is CASSLRRDSYNEQFF. The CDR3 nucleotides read TGTGCCAGCAGTTTAAGGCGGGACTCCTACAATGAGCAGTTCTTC.

The chain carries TRBV5-1 and TRBJ1-1; unclear D gene. Germline V gene sequence: CDR1 SGHRS, CDR2 YFSETQ. Between the trimmed V and J ends, which lost 5 bases and 5 bases, there was a span of 13 bases. The length of the CDR3 is 13 residues. Here the CDR3 DNA reads TGCGCCAGCAGTAGTGTCCCCGGTACTGAAGCTTTCTTT. This sequence encodes CASSSVPGTEAFF.

The chain couples TRBV28 to TRBJ2-1; weak D call: TRBD2 (5 bases). The CDR3 has 13 amino acids. CDR1 is MDHEN, CDR2 SYDVKM, per germline. Deletions cut 5 bases from V and 0 bases from J, with 5 bases between. For the CDR3, the DNA is TGTGCCAGCAGTGGAGGCTCCTACAATGAGCAGTTCTTC. Translating it yields CASSGGSYNEQFF.

This chain joins TRBV18 and TRBJ1-2; tentatively, D is TRBD1 (5 bases). V was clipped by 2 bases and J by 7 bases, with 14 bases between them. The length of the CDR3 is 14 residues. Germline CDR1 and CDR2: KGHSH and LQKENI. DNA for the CDR3: TGTGCCAGCTCACCAATGGGGCAGACCTTTGGCTACACCTTC. Amino acids: CASSPMGQTFGYTF.

This clone has just a few counts. Germline is not matched at one junction end, which may reflect a read error. The rearrangement links TRBV7-7 to TRBJ2-3, with 9 bases aligning to TRBD1. CDR3 length equals 14 residues. Germline V gives CDR1 SSHAT, CDR2 FNYEAQ (reference sequence). The CDR3 DNA follows: TGTGCTAGCAGTCCAGGGACAGGGACAGATACGCAGTATTTT. Translating gives CASSPGTGTDTQYF.

J is TRBJ2-3 and V is TRBV30, with 10 positions matching TRBD2. The CDR3 length is 15 residues. Trimming removed 3 bases from V and 1 base from J; junction bases left unmatched: 4. The germline V gene encodes CDR1 GTSNPN and CDR2 SVGIG (reference sequence). CDR3 residues: CAWSLLAGGTDTQYF. CDR3 in DNA: TGTGCCTGGAGCCTTCTAGCGGGGGGCACAGATACGCAGTATTTT.

This clone turned up a few times. The V and J genes are TRBV10-2 and TRBJ1-2; tentatively, D is TRBD1 (5 bases). V lost 3 bases and J 4 bases, leaving 18 bases between the germline ends. This CDR3 has 16 amino acids. Germline V gives CDR1 WSHSY, CDR2 SAAADI. In nucleotides, the CDR3 is TGCGCCAGCAGTGACCCGGGACCGGGAGAACGCTATGGCTACACCTTC. Translating it yields CASSDPGPGERYGYTF.

With respect to this clone: At one of its ends the junction is not consistent with the germline gene, which may arise from a read error. The chain is built from TRBV29-1 and TRBJ1-2, with 8 bases aligning to TRBD1. Germline V lookup: CDR1 SQVTM, CDR2 ANQGSEA. The CDR3 is 18 amino acids. CDR3 sequence: CSAEDPRTGSDPNYGYTF. Written as DNA, the CDR3 is TGCAGCGCTGAAGATCCTAGGACAGGGAGCGATCCTAACTATGGCTACACCTTC.

This clone was seen a few times. The rearrangement uses TRBV5-1 and TRBJ2-1, with 11 bases aligning to TRBD2. J was trimmed by 3 bases and V by 2 bases; bases with no gene match: 1. This CDR3 has 15 residues. The germline V gene has CDR1 SGHRS and CDR2 YFSETQ. The CDR3 bases are TGCGCCAGCAGCTTAGGACTAGCGGGCTACAATGAGCAGTTCTTC. Encoded protein: CASSLGLAGYNEQFF.

This sequence joins TRBV6-5 and TRBJ1-4; D might be TRBD1 (5 bases). Trimming removed 5 bases from V and 5 bases from J, with 15 bases in between. Germline CDR1 is MNHEY and CDR2 is SVGAGI. CDR3 size: 15 residues. The CDR3 loop reads CASSRVADINEKLFF. CDR3 nucleotides: TGTGCCAGCAGTCGAGTGGCGGACATAAATGAAAAACTGTTTTTT.

The chain combines TRBV5-1 with TRBJ1-4; D possibly corresponds to TRBD1 (6 bases). CDR3 length: 15 residues. The germline gives CDR1 SGHRS, CDR2 YFSETQ. V was pared by 4 bases and J by 4 bases, with 14 bases between. Here the CDR3 reads CASSVSGTNNEKLFF. The CDR3 nucleotides are TGCGCCAGCAGCGTGTCCGGGACAAATAATGAAAAACTGTTTTTT. Complete variable domain (other parts from reference TRBV5-1 and TRBJ1-4): KAGVTQTPRYLIKTRGQQVTLSCSPISGHRSVSWYQQTPGQGLQFLFEYFSETQRNKGNFPGRFSGRQFSNSRSEMNVSTLELGDSALYLCASSVSGTNNEKLFFGSGTQLSVL.

The chain employs TRBV7-2 and TRBJ2-7; perhaps TRBD2 as D (7 bases). The CDR3 contains 12 residues. V lost 4 bases and J 6 bases, leaving 10 bases between the germline ends. The germline V gene encodes CDR1 SGHTA and CDR2 FQGNSA. In DNA form, the CDR3 reads TGTGCCAGCAGCTCGAGGGGGGGCGAGCAGTACTTC. Protein product: CASSSRGGEQYF.

The chain recombines TRBV29-1 with TRBJ1-4; 9 bases map to TRBD1. The germline CDR1 and CDR2 sequences are SQVTM and ANQGSEA. The CDR3 consists of 19 residues. V lost 5 bases, J lost 4 bases, and 20 bases stayed unmatched. CDR3 residues: CSVFGVGGEQGADNEKLFF. In DNA form, the CDR3 reads TGCAGCGTTTTTGGTGTTGGTGGCGAACAGGGGGCCGATAATGAAAAACTGTTTTTT.

V and J are TRBV27 and TRBJ2-5; 9 bases align to TRBD2. Unmatched junction bases numbered 1, after V lost 1 base and J lost 4 bases. The CDR3 has 14 residues. CDR1 and CDR2 from the germline V gene are MNHEY and SMNVEV (reference sequence). In DNA form, the CDR3 reads TGTGCCAGCAGTTTATTACTAGCGGGAGAGACCCAGTACTTC. Translated, it gives CASSLLLAGETQYF.

CDR3 region: CASSQELAGADTQYF. The CDR3, as DNA: TGTGCCAGCAGCCAAGAACTAGCGGGAGCAGATACGCAGTATTTT. This chain uses TRBV4-2 with TRBJ2-3, with 11 nucleotides matching TRBD2. The V segment lost 0 bases and the J segment 4 bases; nucleotides outside the gene matches: 0. The CDR3 contains 15 residues. Germline CDR1 is LGHNA and CDR2 is YNFKEQ.

V gene TRBV6-5 combines with J gene TRBJ1-1; D call uncertain. Germline V gene data show CDR1 as MNHEY and CDR2 as SVGAGI. This CDR3 spans 14 amino acids. The ends were cut back, 5 bases at V and 0 bases at J, with 10 bases in the middle. CDR3 residues: CASSPLLMNTEAFF. CDR3 nucleotides: TGTGCCAGCAGTCCCCTCCTTATGAACACTGAAGCTTTCTTT.

The gene calls are TRBV2 and TRBJ2-7; tentatively, D is TRBD2 (6 bases). V lost 8 bases and J lost 0, with 11 bases in between. The CDR3 consists of 13 residues. Germline V gene lookup returns CDR1 SNHLY and CDR2 FYNNEI. DNA of the CDR3: TGTGCCAGCGTCCCGGGACTCTCCTACGAGCAGTACTTC. This codes for CASVPGLSYEQYF.

This chain links TRBV5-1 with TRBJ2-3; D is possibly TRBD1 (6 bases). CDR1 is SGHRS, CDR2 YFSETQ, per germline. This CDR3 comprises 14 residues. V gave up 0 bases and J gave up 4 bases, with 9 bases separating them. The CDR3 region has the DNA TGCGCCAGCAGCTTGGGACAGGCCGCAGATACGCAGTATTTT. Protein sequence: CASSLGQAADTQYF.

The chain carries TRBV2 and TRBJ2-1, with TRBD1 matching 9 bases. The CDR3 is made up of 14 amino acids. Germline trimming cut 7 bases from V and 4 bases from J; bases unmatched to any gene: 5. The germline CDR1 and CDR2 sequences are SNHLY and FYNNEI. The CDR3 sequence: CASIRDREYNEQFF. The DNA of the CDR3 is TGTGCCAGCATTAGGGACAGGGAGTACAATGAGCAGTTCTTC.

The rearrangement uses TRBV6-5 and TRBJ1-1; 7 nucleotides line up with TRBD1. Germline V gene lookup returns CDR1 MNHEY and CDR2 SVGAGI. The V gene end was trimmed by 6 bases and the J gene end by 2 bases; junction bases not matched to a gene: 6. The CDR3 loop spans 14 amino acids. Written as DNA, the CDR3 is TGTGCCAGCAGCCCCGGGACAGCCAACACTGAAGCTTTCTTT. It codes for CASSPGTANTEAFF.

This clone was detected only a few times. The V gene is TRBV5-1, the J gene TRBJ1-1; D unresolved. This CDR3 is 13 amino acids long. Per the germline V gene, CDR1 is SGHRS and CDR2 is YFSETQ. V gave up 3 bases and J gave up 4 bases, with 10 bases separating them. For the CDR3, the DNA is TGCGCCAGCAGCTGGGGAGGGTCCACTGAAGCTTTCTTT. Its protein is CASSWGGSTEAFF.

J is TRBJ1-5 and V is TRBV2, with D possibly being TRBD1 (6 bases). The V and J ends lost 4 bases and 4 bases respectively, with 11 bases between them. Looked up from germline, CDR1 is SNHLY and CDR2 is FYNNEI. The CDR3 is 14 amino acids. The CDR3 DNA follows: TGTGCCAGCAGTGGACAGGAGCCGAATCAGCCCCAGCATTTT. Its protein is CASSGQEPNQPQHF.

This sequence joins TRBV5-1 and TRBJ2-3, with 8 bases identical to TRBD1. This CDR3 has 15 amino acids. The V and J ends lost 0 bases and 6 bases, in that order; junction bases with no gene match: 6. The germline V gene has CDR1 SGHRS and CDR2 YFSETQ. CDR3 residues: CASSLGQGTGDTQYF. The CDR3 DNA is TGCGCCAGCAGCTTGGGTCAGGGGACAGGCGATACGCAGTATTTT. Complete variable domain (other parts from reference TRBV5-1 and TRBJ2-3): KAGVTQTPRYLIKTRGQQVTLSCSPISGHRSVSWYQQTPGQGLQFLFEYFSETQRNKGNFPGRFSGRQFSNSRSEMNVSTLELGDSALYLCASSLGQGTGDTQYFGPGTRLTVL.